Listed below are T cell receptor beta chains from one sample, sequenced in a study of response to subunit inactivated influenza vaccine. TCRdb re-derived calls from the RT-PCR reads in MiXCR, one entry per CDR3 protein. The profile shows a few hundred thousand distinct CDR3 sequences, 14% of them singletons. Source: PBMCs from blood, taken about 11 days after vaccination. The origin of the receptors is a man in his forties or fifties who received an inactivated influenza vaccine. Both conserved end residues are part of each CDR3. The D gene is left open where the match is weak. Clone size is not always given. Where it is, it says once, few, many or a class for expanded clones.

j_call d_call v_call clone_size cdr3_nt cdr3_aa
TRBJ1-1 - TRBV4-1 few TGCGCCAGCAGCCAAGATCCACCTAGGAACACTGAAGCTTTCTTT CASSQDPPRNTEAFF
TRBJ2-5 - TRBV28 few TGTGCCAGCAGTTTCACCCGGGGCGAGACCCAGTACTTC CASSFTRGETQYF
TRBJ2-3 - TRBV5-1 many TGCGCCAGCAGCTTGGGGGGCCTCACAGATACGCAGTATTTT CASSLGGLTDTQYF
TRBJ2-2 - TRBV4-1 - TGCGCCAGCAGCCAAGAACGGGGGACCGGGGAGCTGTTTTTT CASSQERGTGELFF
TRBJ2-7 TRBD2 TRBV11-2 few TGTGCCAGCACGCGGGAGTTTTTCTACGAGCAGTACTTC CASTREFFYEQYF
TRBJ2-1 TRBD2 TRBV4-3 few TGCGCCAGCAGCCAAGATTTAACGCGGGGGAGTTCCAATGAGCAGTTCTTC CASSQDLTRGSSNEQFF
TRBJ2-5 - TRBV20-1 - TGCAGTGCTAGCAACGTCCAAGAGACCCAGTACTTC CSASNVQETQYF
TRBJ2-1 - TRBV24-1 few TGTGCCACCAGTGATTTTGGACACTCCTACAATGAGCAGTTCTTC CATSDFGHSYNEQFF
TRBJ1-1 - TRBV12-3/TRBV12-4 few TGTGCCAGCAGTTTGGGGACCGGGAGTCAGGCTTTCTTT CASSLGTGSQAFF
TRBJ2-1 - TRBV4-2 - TGTGCCAGCAGCCACCAGGACGGGAACAATGAGCAGTTCTTC CASSHQDGNNEQFF
TRBJ2-2 - TRBV7-2 few TGTGCCAGCAGCCTCCGGGGTAGCGACACCGGGGAGCTGTTTTTT CASSLRGSDTGELFF
TRBJ2-1 TRBD2 TRBV5-1 few TGCGCCAGCACGTTTAGCGGGGGGGCCTACAATGAGCAGTTCTTC CASTFSGGAYNEQFF
TRBJ2-1 - TRBV28 - TGTGCCAGCACCTCTGTTGGGTTCGCCGGCAATGAGCAGTTCTTC CASTSVGFAGNEQFF
TRBJ1-6 - TRBV20-1 - TGCAGTGCTACCCCCCGACAGTTACTCCGCTCACCCCTCCACTTT CSATPRQLLRSPLHF
TRBJ2-1 TRBD2 TRBV20-1 - TGCAGTGCTAGGGGACTAGACTCCTACAATGAGCAGTTCTTC CSARGLDSYNEQFF
TRBJ2-7 TRBD2 TRBV4-2 few TGTGCCAGCAGCCAAGGTGCTAGCGGGAGTGTAACCTACGAGCAGTACTTC CASSQGASGSVTYEQYF
TRBJ1-1 - TRBV5-1 - TGCGCCAGCAGCTGGGGAGGGGAGGGCACTGAAGCTTTCTTT CASSWGGEGTEAFF
TRBJ2-6 - TRBV11-2 - TGTGCCAGCAGCTCACCTCTCCTTGACCGAAGCTCTGGGGCCAACGTCCTGACTTTC CASSSPLLDRSSGANVLTF
TRBJ2-1 TRBD2 TRBV20-1 few TGCAGTGCTAGAGATCTGGCTAGCGGGAGGCCTCCGAATGAGCAGTTCTTC CSARDLASGRPPNEQFF
TRBJ2-3 - TRBV7-2 - TGTGCCAGCTCTCGGACGGGGCCGAGCACAGATACGCAGTATTTT CASSRTGPSTDTQYF
TRBJ1-1 TRBD1 TRBV6-1 few TGTGCCAGCAACCGGCCCGGGACAGGGGGCAGCACTGAAGCTTTCTTT CASNRPGTGGSTEAFF
TRBJ2-3 TRBD2 TRBV5-1 many TGCGCCAGCAGCCCGATAGCGGGGGGCACAGATACGCAGTATTTT CASSPIAGGTDTQYF
TRBJ1-1 TRBD1 TRBV20-1 few TGCAGTGGCGAGGACAGGGAGAACACTGAAGCTTTCTTT CSGEDRENTEAFF